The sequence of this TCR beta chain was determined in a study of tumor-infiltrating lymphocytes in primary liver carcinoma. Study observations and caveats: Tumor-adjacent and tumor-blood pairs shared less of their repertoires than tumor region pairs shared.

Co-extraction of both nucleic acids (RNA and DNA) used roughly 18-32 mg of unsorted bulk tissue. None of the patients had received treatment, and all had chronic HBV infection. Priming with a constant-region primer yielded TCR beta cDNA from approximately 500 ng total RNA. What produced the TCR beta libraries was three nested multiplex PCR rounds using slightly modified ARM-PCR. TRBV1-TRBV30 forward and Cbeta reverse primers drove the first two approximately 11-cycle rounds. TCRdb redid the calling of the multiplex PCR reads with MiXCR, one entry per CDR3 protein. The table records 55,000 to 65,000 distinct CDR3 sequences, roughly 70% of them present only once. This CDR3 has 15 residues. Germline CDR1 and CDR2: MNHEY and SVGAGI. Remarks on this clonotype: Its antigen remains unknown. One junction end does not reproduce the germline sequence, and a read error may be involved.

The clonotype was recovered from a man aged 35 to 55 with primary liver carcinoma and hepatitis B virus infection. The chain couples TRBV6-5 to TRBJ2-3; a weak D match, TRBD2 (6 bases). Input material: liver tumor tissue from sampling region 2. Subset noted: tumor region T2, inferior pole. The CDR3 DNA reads TGTGCCAACAGTTACGCGGGGCTAAGCACACATACGCAGTATTTT. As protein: CANSYAGLSTHTQYF.